Below, 32 T cell receptor beta chains from the same sample are listed, as sequenced in a study of a mutant IDH1 vaccine in newly diagnosed glioma. Time point defined: baseline, week 1 (first vaccination visit). The treatment here: pre-vaccination baseline after standard-of-care therapy. Sequencing was performed with immunoSEQ multiplex PCR; in TCRdb, only in-frame clones are kept and a portion is missing. The sample consists of around 89,000 clones, around four fifths of them appearing once. This specimen was PBMCs, taken from a glioma patient treated with radiotherapy, temozolomide or both. The receptors were gathered from a woman aged 45-60 years with glioma.

The V gene is TRBV7-8, the J gene TRBJ1-3; TRBD1 is a possible D gene (5 bases). V was shortened by 9 bases and J by 0 bases, with 12 bases between the two germline ends. Germline CDR1 reads SGHVS; CDR2 reads FQNEAQ. This CDR3 spans 14 amino acids. As DNA, the CDR3 is TGTGCCAGTTTTACAGGCTCCTCTGGAAACACCATATATTTT. Translation gives CASFTGSSGNTIYF.

J is TRBJ1-3 and V is TRBV9, with D hard to call. This CDR3 has 15 amino acids. Trimming stripped 0 bases from V and 0 bases from J, with 7 bases between. The V gene's germline CDR1 is SGDLS and CDR2 YYNGEE. The CDR3 is CASSVDTVSGNTIYF. DNA for the CDR3: TGTGCCAGCAGCGTAGACACCGTCTCTGGAAACACCATATATTTT.

V gene TRBV18 combines with J gene TRBJ1-2; TRBD1 matches 7 bases. The CDR3 is 14 residues long. Per the germline V gene, CDR1 is KGHSH and CDR2 is LQKENI. The ends lost 2 bases at V and 8 bases at J; junction bases unmatched: 8. CDR3 protein: CASSPSQGGRGYTF. The DNA for the CDR3 is TGTGCCAGCTCACCATCTCAGGGGGGAAGAGGCTACACCTTC.

This sequence joins TRBV11-1 and TRBJ1-1; no reliable D call. The CDR3 spans 15 residues. Germline-derived CDR1 and CDR2 are SGHAT and FQDESV (reference sequence). Trimming pared 0 bases from V and 3 bases from J, leaving 11 bases between. This CDR3 is CASSLAFRGDTEAFF. The CDR3 region has the DNA TGTGCCAGCAGCTTAGCGTTTCGAGGTGACACTGAAGCTTTCTTT.

V usage is TRBV19 and J usage is TRBJ1-6; no definite D call. There are 13 residues in the CDR3. The ends were cut back, 5 bases at V and 6 bases at J, with 8 bases in the middle. CDR1 is LNHDA, CDR2 SQIVND, per germline (reference sequence). This CDR3 reads CASSSGLNSPLHF. The CDR3 DNA reads TGTGCCAGTAGTTCTGGACTTAATTCACCCCTCCACTTT.

The V call is TRBV7-2, the J call TRBJ1-2, with 7 bases identical to TRBD1. The germline gives CDR1 SGHTA, CDR2 FQGNSA. With 5 bases clipped from V and 8 bases from J, the junction kept 8 bases outside the gene matches. The CDR3 is 13 residues long. DNA of the CDR3: TGTGCCAGCAGCACCCGGACAGGCTGGGGCTACACCTTC. Its protein is CASSTRTGWGYTF.

This rearrangement joins TRBV28 to TRBJ1-2; D ambiguous. Germline V gene lookup returns CDR1 MDHEN and CDR2 SYDVKM. Trimming left V 2 bases short and J 4 bases short, with 8 bases between. CDR3 length: 13 amino acids. The DNA for the CDR3 is TGTGCCAGCAGTTTACAGGCTTCCTATGGCTACACCTTC. It is translated as CASSLQASYGYTF.

This chain joins TRBV25-1 and TRBJ1-2; 9 bases map to TRBD1. This CDR3 is built from 14 residues. J lost 3 bases, V lost 4 bases, and 3 bases had no gene match. Germline V gene lookup returns CDR1 MGHDK and CDR2 SYGVNS. The CDR3: CASSAQGAYYGYTF. The DNA of the CDR3 is TGTGCCAGCAGTGCACAGGGGGCATACTATGGCTACACCTTC.

The gene calls are TRBV30 and TRBJ1-4, with D unclear. V was shortened by 4 bases and J by 5 bases, with 14 bases between the two germline ends. This CDR3 is built from 14 residues. Germline CDR1 reads GTSNPN; CDR2 reads SVGIG (reference sequence). The CDR3 bases are TGTGCCTGGAAGCCAGGACTGAGGAATGAAAAACTGTTTTTT. It codes for CAWKPGLRNEKLFF. Drawing the rest from reference TRBV30 and TRBJ1-4, the complete variable domain is SQTIHQWPATLVQPVGSPLSLECTVEGTSNPNLYWYRQAAGRGLQLLFYSVGIGQISSEVPQNLSASRPQDRQFILSSKKLLLSDSGFYLCAWKPGLRNEKLFFGSGTQLSVL.

This clone was counted a single time. V gene TRBV4-1 combines with J gene TRBJ1-5; D gene uncertain. The V end was cut by 0 bases, the J end by 5 bases, with 14 bases between. CDR3 size: 16 residues. Germline V lookup: CDR1 MGHRA, CDR2 YSYEKL. The CDR3 loop is CASSQDSGATYQPQHF. The CDR3 DNA sequence: TGCGCCAGCAGCCAAGATTCGGGCGCCACGTATCAGCCCCAGCATTTT.

The rearrangement links TRBV5-1 to TRBJ2-3; D is undetermined. Germline V CDR1 and CDR2: SGHRS, YFSETQ. V was cut by 0 bases and J by 0 bases, with 2 bases left in between. The CDR3 loop spans 13 amino acids. The CDR3: CASSLDSTDTQYF. The DNA of the CDR3 is TGCGCCAGCAGCTTGGACAGCACAGATACGCAGTATTTT.

The chain recombines TRBV5-8 with TRBJ2-7; 9 positions match TRBD1. Germline loops: CDR1 SGHTS, CDR2 YDEGEE. There are 15 residues in the CDR3. Germline trimming cut 2 bases from V and 2 bases from J; bases unmatched to any gene: 5. The CDR3 loop reads CASSLWTGAAYEQYF. CDR3 DNA: TGTGCCAGCAGCTTATGGACAGGGGCGGCCTACGAGCAGTACTTC.

The rearrangement uses TRBV19 and TRBJ2-1; tentative D call: TRBD2 (5 bases). The germline V gene encodes CDR1 LNHDA and CDR2 SQIVND (reference sequence). V was cut by 5 bases and J by 9 bases, with 11 bases left in between. The CDR3 loop spans 12 amino acids. The DNA of the CDR3 is TGTGCCAGTAGTTTGGACTCCGGTGAGCAGTTCTTC. Protein product: CASSLDSGEQFF. Supplemented by reference TRBV19 and TRBJ2-1, the full variable domain reads DGGITQSPKYLFRKEGQNVTLSCEQNLNHDAMYWYRQDPGQGLRLIYYSQIVNDFQKGDIAEGYSVSREKKESFPLTVTSAQKNPTAFYLCASSLDSGEQFFGPGTRLTVL.

The V call is TRBV5-1, the J call TRBJ2-2; D is perhaps TRBD2 (6 bases). V was pared by 5 bases and J by 1 base, with 9 bases between. The CDR3 has 14 residues. Germline CDR1 is SGHRS and CDR2 is YFSETQ. The CDR3 is CASRRDLNTGELFF. The CDR3 DNA reads TGCGCCAGCAGGCGGGACTTGAACACCGGGGAGCTGTTTTTT. Complete variable domain (other parts from reference TRBV5-1 and TRBJ2-2): KAGVTQTPRYLIKTRGQQVTLSCSPISGHRSVSWYQQTPGQGLQFLFEYFSETQRNKGNFPGRFSGRQFSNSRSEMNVSTLELGDSALYLCASRRDLNTGELFFGEGSRLTVL.

The J gene is TRBJ1-5, the V gene TRBV10-3; D might be TRBD1 (6 bases). Per the germline V gene, CDR1 is ENHRY and CDR2 is SYGVKD. The CDR3 runs 13 residues. V lost 10 bases to trimming and J lost 7 bases, with 17 bases between them. CDR3 nucleotides: TGTGCCAGCGTTCCGACAGGTAAACAGCCCCAGCATTTT. Translated, it gives CASVPTGKQPQHF.

This chain connects TRBV6-6 to TRBJ1-6; D ambiguous. V lost 6 bases to trimming and J lost 9 bases, with 9 bases between them. The CDR3 loop spans 12 amino acids. The V gene's germline CDR1 is MNHNY and CDR2 SVGAGI (reference sequence). The CDR3 coding sequence is TGTGCCAGCAGGGTAGAGTCTTCACCCCTCCACTTT. Encoded protein: CASRVESSPLHF.

J is TRBJ2-1 and V is TRBV5-1; D gene unclear. Germline CDR1 is SGHRS and CDR2 is YFSETQ. The CDR3 is made up of 14 amino acids. V was shortened by 0 bases and J by 5 bases, with 9 bases between the two germline ends. CDR3 sequence: CASSLGRGDNEQFF. As DNA, the CDR3 is TGCGCCAGCAGCTTGGGCAGAGGCGACAATGAGCAGTTCTTC.

The gene calls are TRBV5-1 and TRBJ2-5; D remains unclear. The CDR3 runs 16 residues. The germline CDR1 and CDR2 sequences are SGHRS and YFSETQ. The V end was cut by 0 bases, the J end by 4 bases, with 16 bases between. The CDR3 region has the DNA TGCGCCAGCAGCTTGGCCCCAGCGAATCAAGTAGAGACCCAGTACTTC. Residues: CASSLAPANQVETQYF.

This clone was seen just once. V gene TRBV7-2 combines with J gene TRBJ2-7, with 10 bases identical to TRBD1. The germline V gene encodes CDR1 SGHTA and CDR2 FQGNSA. The J segment lost 2 bases and the V segment lost 3 bases, leaving 10 bases of the junction unmatched. This CDR3 comprises 17 residues. CDR3 protein: CASSFRRGTGDPYEQYF. The CDR3 DNA is TGTGCCAGCAGCTTCCGTCGCGGGACAGGGGACCCCTACGAGCAGTACTTC.

V gene TRBV29-1 combines with J gene TRBJ2-3; 8 bases are shared with TRBD1. This CDR3 contains 15 residues. V lost 7 bases and J lost 3; bases outside the gene matches: 12. Germline V gene lookup returns CDR1 SQVTM and CDR2 ANQGSEA. The CDR3 region is CSASTDRVRTDTQYF. The DNA for the CDR3 is TGCAGCGCGTCAACGGACAGGGTTAGGACAGATACGCAGTATTTT.

This chain links TRBV4-1 with TRBJ2-7; no firm D call. CDR1 is MGHRA, CDR2 YSYEKL, per germline. Trimming left V 1 base short and J 1 base short, with 2 bases between. The CDR3 covers 12 residues. The CDR3 reads CASSQVSYEQYF. DNA for the CDR3: TGCGCCAGCAGCCAAGTATCCTACGAGCAGTACTTC.

The chain links TRBV30 to TRBJ2-7; D call uncertain. CDR3 length equals 14 residues. Germline CDR1 and CDR2: GTSNPN and SVGIG (reference sequence). Trimming took 2 bases from V and 7 from J, leaving 18 bases between them. The CDR3 DNA follows: TGTGCCTGGAGTAGCACGACTCTCACTCTGGAGCAGTACTTC. Residues: CAWSSTTLTLEQYF. Full variable domain (outside the CDR3, taken from reference TRBV30 and TRBJ2-7): SQTIHQWPATLVQPVGSPLSLECTVEGTSNPNLYWYRQAAGRGLQLLFYSVGIGQISSEVPQNLSASRPQDRQFILSSKKLLLSDSGFYLCAWSSTTLTLEQYFGPGTRLTVT.

The chain joins TRBV6-1 to TRBJ1-2, with a tentative D call TRBD1 (6 bases). Germline assignment: CDR1 MNHNS and CDR2 SASEGT. Trimming stripped 6 bases from V and 8 bases from J, with 13 bases between. This CDR3 region has 12 residues. The CDR3 nucleotides read TGTGCCAGCAGGGTTAAGGGGGAAGGCTACACCTTC. The encoded protein is CASRVKGEGYTF.

This clone showed up just a few times. V and J are TRBV9 and TRBJ1-1; D ambiguous. The CDR3 spans 14 residues. CDR1 SGDLS and CDR2 YYNGEE come from the germline V gene. The germline V and J ends were trimmed by 3 bases and 0 bases, with 9 bases remaining between them. The CDR3 DNA is TGTGCCAGCAGCGCCAACAGCCTGAACACTGAAGCTTTCTTT. It encodes CASSANSLNTEAFF.

Turning to this clone: Other DNA sequences in this specimen translate into the identical CDR3. The V gene is TRBV7-9, the J gene TRBJ2-2; D is perhaps TRBD1 or TRBD2 (5 bases each). CDR3 length equals 14 residues. Per germline, CDR1 SEHNR and CDR2 FQNEAQ (reference sequence). Between the trimmed V and J ends, which lost 9 bases and 4 bases, there was a span of 15 bases. In DNA form, the CDR3 reads TGTGCCAGTAGCCCAGGGACGACCACCGGGGAGCTGTTTTTT. Translated: CASSPGTTTGELFF.

This clone was counted a single time. The rearrangement joins TRBV29-1 to TRBJ2-5, with D tentatively TRBD2 (5 bases). Germline CDR1 and CDR2: SQVTM and ANQGSEA. Trimming pared 0 bases from V and 4 bases from J, leaving 12 bases between. This CDR3 has 14 residues. The CDR3 is CSVEDLASRETQYF. CDR3 DNA: TGCAGCGTTGAAGATCTAGCTAGCAGAGAGACCCAGTACTTC.

The V and J genes are TRBV10-3 and TRBJ2-7, with a weak D call TRBD1 (6 bases). The CDR3 loop spans 14 amino acids. CDR1 is ENHRY, CDR2 SYGVKD, per germline. With 7 bases removed from V and 5 bases from J, the gap between germline ends came to 18 bases. The chain's CDR3 is CAITVAGASHEQYF. The CDR3 coding sequence is TGTGCCATCACGGTTGCAGGGGCCTCTCACGAGCAGTACTTC.

The chain employs TRBV6-5 and TRBJ1-2, with 9 bases that match TRBD1. The germline CDR1 and CDR2 sequences are MNHEY and SVGAGI. CDR3 length equals 13 residues. V was clipped by 7 bases and J by 6 bases; unmatched bases: 6. CDR3 protein: CASKRGQGDGYTF. CDR3 DNA: TGTGCCAGCAAAAGGGGACAGGGAGATGGCTACACCTTC.

This chain joins TRBV5-1 and TRBJ1-3, with a tentative D call TRBD1 (5 bases). Germline V gives CDR1 SGHRS, CDR2 YFSETQ. The CDR3 is 15 residues long. V was clipped by 4 bases and J by 4 bases, with 15 bases between them. The CDR3 here is CASSDGTFGGNTIYF. The CDR3 DNA reads TGCGCCAGCAGCGACGGGACCTTCGGAGGAAACACCATATATTTT.

This chain links TRBV25-1 with TRBJ2-3; D possibly corresponds to TRBD1 (6 bases). Per the germline V gene, CDR1 is MGHDK and CDR2 is SYGVNS. CDR3 size: 15 residues. Trimming removed 6 bases from V and 2 bases from J, with 15 bases in between. In DNA form, the CDR3 reads TGTGCCAGCAGCGCTGCAGGGGCGCACACAGATACGCAGTATTTT. This sequence encodes CASSAAGAHTDTQYF.

This chain uses TRBV5-4 with TRBJ2-7, with TRBD2 matching 8 bases. V dropped 2 bases and J dropped 5; count of bases not matched to a gene: 18. This CDR3 is 18 amino acids long. Germline CDR1 is SGHNT and CDR2 is YYREEE (reference sequence). CDR3 sequence: CASSFGGSIAGYLNEQYF. The CDR3 nucleotides are TGTGCCAGCAGCTTCGGGGGCTCTATAGCGGGGTATTTGAACGAGCAGTACTTC.

The genes are TRBV6-5 and TRBJ2-1; 7 bases are a match to TRBD1. The CDR3 runs 11 residues. The V and J ends lost 7 bases and 10 bases, in that order; junction bases with no gene match: 4. CDR1 and CDR2 (germline): MNHEY, SVGAGI. As DNA, the CDR3 is TGTGCCAGCAAGGGGGCGGCCGAGCAGTTCTTC. It yields the protein CASKGAAEQFF.